This T cell receptor (beta chain) was sequenced during a study of T cell clones after liver transplantation. Trimming removed 2 bases from V and 3 bases from J, with 8 bases in between. CDR1 is SQVTM, CDR2 ANQGSEA, per germline. This CDR3 is built from 12 residues. Repertoires were generated with immunoSEQ multiplex PCR, while TCRdb's copy carries only in-frame clones and drops some. The sample shows more than 10,000 clones, roughly 70% of them seen only once. This clone has more than one count but fewer than ten. The source of this sequence is a human patient who received a liver transplant. These T cells may partly come from the graft donor. The chain uses TRBV29-1 and TRBJ2-7, with D hard to call. The sample consisted of CD8+ T cells from blood, taken at the 22-month timepoint. CDR3 sequence reads: CSVETADYEQYF. CDR3 in DNA: TGCAGCGTTGAAACCGCGGACTACGAGCAGTACTTC.